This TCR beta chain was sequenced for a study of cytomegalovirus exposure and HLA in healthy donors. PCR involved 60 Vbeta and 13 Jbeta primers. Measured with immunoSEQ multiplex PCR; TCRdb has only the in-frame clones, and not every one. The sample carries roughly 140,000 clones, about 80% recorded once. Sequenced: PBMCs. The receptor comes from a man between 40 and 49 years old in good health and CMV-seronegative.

CDR3 in amino acids: CASSADRDRGYTF. The DNA of the CDR3 is TGTGCCAGTAGTGCCGACAGGGATCGTGGCTACACCTTC. This chain connects TRBV19 to TRBJ1-2, with TRBD1 identical over 7 bases. The junction had 7 bases not matched to a gene; V was cut back by 5 bases and J by 7 bases. CDR1 is LNHDA and CDR2 is SQIVND in the germline V gene (reference sequence). CDR3 size: 13 residues.